This T cell receptor (beta chain) was profiled in a study of CD8 T cells in ankylosing spondylitis. Overall study findings and caveats: Reportedly, significant enrichment of disease-linked clones occurred in matched ankylosing spondylitis synovial fluid.

The sample holds many counts of this clonotype. Antigen: not known. One entry per CDR3 protein results from TCRdb running MiXCR on the 5' RACE reads. The sample gives 25,000 to 30,000 distinct CDR3 sequences, nearly 5.5% of which show up once; less than 2% is in the top ten. CDR3 length: 15 residues. The V end was cut by 2 bases, the J end by 0 bases, with 10 bases between. Germline-derived CDR1 and CDR2 are SGDLS and YYNGEE. The sequence derives from a female donor with ankylosing spondylitis or in good health (not recorded which). The specimen sequenced was blood, either unsorted or a sorted T cell fraction (not recorded which). V gene TRBV9 combines with J gene TRBJ2-3; D not resolved. CDR3 residues: CASSVAHFSTDTQYF. The CDR3 DNA follows: TGTGCCAGCAGCGTCGCACATTTTAGCACAGATACGCAGTATTTT.